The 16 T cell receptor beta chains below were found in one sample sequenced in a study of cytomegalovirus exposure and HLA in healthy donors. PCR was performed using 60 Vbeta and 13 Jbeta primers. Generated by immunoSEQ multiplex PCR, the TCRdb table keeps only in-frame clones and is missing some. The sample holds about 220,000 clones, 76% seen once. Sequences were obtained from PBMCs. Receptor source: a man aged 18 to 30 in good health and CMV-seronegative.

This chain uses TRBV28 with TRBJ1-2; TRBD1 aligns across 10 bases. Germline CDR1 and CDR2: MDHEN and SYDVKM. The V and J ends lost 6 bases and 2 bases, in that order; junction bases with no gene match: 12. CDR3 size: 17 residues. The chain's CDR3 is CASSQVLPGQGNYGYTF. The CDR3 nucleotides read TGTGCCAGCAGCCAAGTACTACCGGGACAGGGGAACTATGGCTACACCTTC.

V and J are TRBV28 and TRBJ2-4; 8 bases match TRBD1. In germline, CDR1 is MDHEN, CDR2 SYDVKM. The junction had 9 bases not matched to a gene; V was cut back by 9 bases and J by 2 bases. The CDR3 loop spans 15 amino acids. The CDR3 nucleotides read TGTGCCAGTAAACCAGGGGGCAGCTCCAAAAACATTCAGTACTTC. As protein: CASKPGGSSKNIQYF.

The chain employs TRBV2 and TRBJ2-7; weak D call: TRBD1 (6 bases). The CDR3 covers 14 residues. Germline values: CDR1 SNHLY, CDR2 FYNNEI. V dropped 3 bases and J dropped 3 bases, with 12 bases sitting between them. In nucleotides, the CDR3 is TGTGCCAGCAGTGATCCAGGGGAAGGCTACGAGCAGTACTTC. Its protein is CASSDPGEGYEQYF. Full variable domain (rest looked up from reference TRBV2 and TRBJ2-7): EPEVTQTPSHQVTQMGQEVILRCVPISNHLYFYWYRQILGQKVEFLVSFYNNEISEKSEIFDDQFSVERPDGSNFTLKIRSTKLEDSAMYFCASSDPGEGYEQYFGPGTRLTVT.

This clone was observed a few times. CDR3 DNA sequence: TGTGCCAGCAGCCCGGGACAGGGGGTGGGTGGCTACACCTTC. Translated, it gives CASSPGQGVGGYTF. The V and J genes are TRBV7-6 and TRBJ1-2; 11 positions agree with TRBD1. The germline gives CDR1 SGHVS, CDR2 FNYEAQ. There are 14 residues in the CDR3. The V gene end was trimmed by 5 bases and the J gene end by 7 bases; junction bases not matched to a gene: 6.

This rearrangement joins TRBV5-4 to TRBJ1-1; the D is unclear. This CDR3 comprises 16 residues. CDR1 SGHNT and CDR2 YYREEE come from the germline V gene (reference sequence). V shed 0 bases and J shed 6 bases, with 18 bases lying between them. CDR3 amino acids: CASSLAAGRGIPEAFF. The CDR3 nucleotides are TGTGCCAGCAGCTTGGCGGCGGGTAGAGGGATCCCTGAAGCTTTCTTT.

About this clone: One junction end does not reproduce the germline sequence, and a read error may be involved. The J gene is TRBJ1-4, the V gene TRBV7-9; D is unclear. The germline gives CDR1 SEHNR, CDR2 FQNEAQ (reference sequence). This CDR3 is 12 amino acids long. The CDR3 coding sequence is TGTTCCAGCAGCTTCACAACTGAAAAACTGTTTTTT. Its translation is CSSSFTTEKLFF.

As DNA, the CDR3 is TGCAGCGTTGTGAGTCAGGGGCTGAACACTGAAGCTTTCTTT. Its protein product is CSVVSQGLNTEAFF. This sequence joins TRBV29-1 and TRBJ1-1, with TRBD1 as a possible D gene (6 bases). Germline V CDR1 and CDR2: SQVTM, ANQGSEA. With 4 bases removed from V and 0 bases from J, the gap between germline ends came to 12 bases. The CDR3 contains 14 residues.

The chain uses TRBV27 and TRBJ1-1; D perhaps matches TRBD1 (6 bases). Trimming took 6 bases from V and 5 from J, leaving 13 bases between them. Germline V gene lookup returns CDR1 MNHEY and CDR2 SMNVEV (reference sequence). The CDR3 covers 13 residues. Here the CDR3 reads CASSLTGFTEAFF. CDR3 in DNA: TGTGCCAGCAGCTTAACAGGGTTTACTGAAGCTTTCTTT.

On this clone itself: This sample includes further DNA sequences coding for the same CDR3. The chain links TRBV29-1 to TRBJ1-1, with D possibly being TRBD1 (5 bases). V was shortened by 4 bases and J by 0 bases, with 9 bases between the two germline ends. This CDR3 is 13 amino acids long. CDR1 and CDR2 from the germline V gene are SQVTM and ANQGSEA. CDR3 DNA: TGCAGCGTTGGGGCAGGGTTGAACACTGAAGCTTTCTTT. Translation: CSVGAGLNTEAFF.

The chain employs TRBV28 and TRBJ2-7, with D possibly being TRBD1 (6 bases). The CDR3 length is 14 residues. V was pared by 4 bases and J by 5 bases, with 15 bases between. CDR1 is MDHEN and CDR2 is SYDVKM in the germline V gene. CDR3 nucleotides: TGTGCCAGCAGTTCGACCGGGACATCGAACGAGCAGTACTTC. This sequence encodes CASSSTGTSNEQYF.

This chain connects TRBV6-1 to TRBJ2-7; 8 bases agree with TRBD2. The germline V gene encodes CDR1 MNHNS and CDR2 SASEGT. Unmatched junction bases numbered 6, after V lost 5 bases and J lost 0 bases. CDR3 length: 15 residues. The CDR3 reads CASSRTGTSSYEQYF. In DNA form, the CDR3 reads TGTGCCAGCAGTCGTACCGGGACTAGCTCCTACGAGCAGTACTTC.

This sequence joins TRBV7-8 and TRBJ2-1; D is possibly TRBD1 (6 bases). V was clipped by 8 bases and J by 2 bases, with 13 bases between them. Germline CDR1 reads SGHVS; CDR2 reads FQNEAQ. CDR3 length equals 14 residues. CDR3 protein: CASAQGYTYNEQFF. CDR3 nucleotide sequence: TGTGCCAGCGCCCAGGGGTATACCTACAATGAGCAGTTCTTC.

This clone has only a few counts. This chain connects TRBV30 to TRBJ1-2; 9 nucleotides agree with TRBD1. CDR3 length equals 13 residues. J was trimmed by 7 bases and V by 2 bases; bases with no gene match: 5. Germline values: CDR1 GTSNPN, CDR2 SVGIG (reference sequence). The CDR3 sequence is CAWSTTGGGGYTF. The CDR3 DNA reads TGTGCCTGGAGTACCACAGGGGGCGGTGGCTACACCTTC.

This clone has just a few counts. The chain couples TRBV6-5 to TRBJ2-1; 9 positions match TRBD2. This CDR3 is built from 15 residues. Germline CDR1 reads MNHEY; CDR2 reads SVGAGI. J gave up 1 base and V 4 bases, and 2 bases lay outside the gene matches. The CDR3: CASSLAGASYNEQFF. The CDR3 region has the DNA TGTGCCAGCAGTTTAGCGGGAGCGTCCTACAATGAGCAGTTCTTC.

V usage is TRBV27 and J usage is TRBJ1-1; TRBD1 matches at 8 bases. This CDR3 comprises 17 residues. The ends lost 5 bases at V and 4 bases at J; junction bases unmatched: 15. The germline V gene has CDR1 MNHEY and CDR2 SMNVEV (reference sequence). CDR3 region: CASSPQTEQGVGTEAFF. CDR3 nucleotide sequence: TGTGCCAGCAGTCCGCAAACAGAACAGGGGGTTGGCACTGAAGCTTTCTTT.

CDR3 nucleotide sequence: TGTGCCAGCAGCTCGCTAGCGGGAGCCGGTAATGAGCAGTTCTTC. Residues: CASSSLAGAGNEQFF. This chain connects TRBV28 to TRBJ2-1; 10 positions agree with TRBD2. After removal of 6 bases from V and 7 bases from J, the junction contained 9 bases not matched to a gene. The germline V gene has CDR1 MDHEN and CDR2 SYDVKM. The CDR3 extends over 15 amino acids.